This TCR beta chain was found in a study of circulating CD8 cells and anti-PD-1 response in melanoma. This clonotype counts as medium-sized. The QIAseq Immune Repertoire TCR panel built the libraries from about 16 ng of total RNA. TCRdb called the reads again in MiXCR, with one record for every CDR3 protein. This table has 1,200 or so distinct CDR3 sequences, 6% to 8% appearing once. From live CD3+CD8+TCRalphabeta+ cells, four PD-1 and/or TIGIT subsets were sorted. The junction had 1 base not matched to a gene; V was cut back by 5 bases and J by 0 bases. The CDR3 runs to 13 residues. CDR1 is LNHDA, CDR2 SQIVND, per germline (reference sequence).

The sequence was collected from a human donor with melanoma. Here the sequenced sample was CD8+ T cells from PBMCs, taken at baseline or after one month of anti-PD-1 therapy (not recorded which). This chain connects TRBV19 to TRBJ2-7; 7 bases are shared with TRBD2. The CDR3 loop reads CASSGGSSYEQYF. The CDR3 DNA reads TGTGCCAGTAGTGGCGGGAGCTCCTACGAGCAGTACTTC.